The text below deals with one TCR beta chain. Its antigen is unknown. With molecular barcodes, quantitative 5'-RACE was used to make the TCR beta libraries. TCRdb used MiXCR to reprocess the 5' RACE reads, holding one entry per CDR3 protein. Of about 220,000 distinct CDR3 sequences in the sample, 18% were seen once. The data derive from a study of CD8 T cells in ankylosing spondylitis. Study observations and caveats: Typical of ankylosing spondylitis blood, it appeared, was a TCR beta motif of about eight highly homologous variants.

J was trimmed by 4 bases and V by 8 bases; bases with no gene match: 9. CDR3 size: 15 residues. The sequencing input was blood, either unsorted or a sorted T cell fraction (not recorded which). This TCR was recovered from a male donor with ankylosing spondylitis. The rearrangement links TRBV12-3 or TRBV12-4 to TRBJ2-3; 10 bases match TRBD2. The CDR3 spells CASDIAGGLPDTQYF. The CDR3 coding sequence is TGTGCCAGCGACATAGCGGGGGGCCTGCCAGATACGCAGTATTTT.